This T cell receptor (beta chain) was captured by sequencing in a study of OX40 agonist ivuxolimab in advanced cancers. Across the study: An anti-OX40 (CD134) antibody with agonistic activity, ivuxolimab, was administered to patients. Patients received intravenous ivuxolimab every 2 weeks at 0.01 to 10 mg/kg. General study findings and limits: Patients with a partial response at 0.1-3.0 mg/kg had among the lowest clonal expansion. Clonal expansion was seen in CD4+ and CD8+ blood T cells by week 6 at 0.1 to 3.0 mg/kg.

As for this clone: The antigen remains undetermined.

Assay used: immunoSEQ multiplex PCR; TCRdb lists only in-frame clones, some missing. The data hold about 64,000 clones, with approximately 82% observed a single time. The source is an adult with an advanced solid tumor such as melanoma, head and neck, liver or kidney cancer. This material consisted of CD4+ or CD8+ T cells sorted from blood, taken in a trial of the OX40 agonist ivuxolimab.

The CDR3 here is CASSEEEAFF. In DNA, the CDR3 is TGTGCCAGCAGTGAAGAGGAAGCTTTCTTT. The genes are TRBV6-1 and TRBJ1-1; D is uncertain. The CDR3 loop spans 10 amino acids. In germline, CDR1 is MNHNS, CDR2 SASEGT. Between the trimmed V and J ends, which lost 1 base and 8 bases, there was a span of 2 bases.